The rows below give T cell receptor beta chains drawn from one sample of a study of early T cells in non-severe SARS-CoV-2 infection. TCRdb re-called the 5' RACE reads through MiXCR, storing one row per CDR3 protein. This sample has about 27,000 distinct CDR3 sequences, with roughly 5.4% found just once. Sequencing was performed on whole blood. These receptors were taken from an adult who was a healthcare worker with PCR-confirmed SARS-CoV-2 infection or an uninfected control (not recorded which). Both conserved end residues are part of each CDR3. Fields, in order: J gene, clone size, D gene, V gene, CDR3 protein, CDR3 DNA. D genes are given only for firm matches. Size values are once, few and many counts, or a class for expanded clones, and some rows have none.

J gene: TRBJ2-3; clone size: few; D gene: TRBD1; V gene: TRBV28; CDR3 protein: CASSPAQTGGTDTQYF; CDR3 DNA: TGTGCCAGCAGCCCAGCGCAGACAGGGGGCACAGATACGCAGTATTTT
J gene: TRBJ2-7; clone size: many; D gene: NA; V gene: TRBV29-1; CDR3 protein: CSIRDPRSYEQYF; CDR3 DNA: TGCAGCATCCGGGACCCCCGCTCCTACGAGCAGTACTTC
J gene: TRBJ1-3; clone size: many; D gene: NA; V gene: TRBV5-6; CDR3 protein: CASSLGVTGNTIYF; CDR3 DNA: TGTGCCAGCAGCTTGGGGGTAACCGGAAACACCATATATTTT
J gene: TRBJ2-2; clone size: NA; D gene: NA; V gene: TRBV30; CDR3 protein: CAWRIGFSGELFF; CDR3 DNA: TGTGCCTGGAGGATCGGTTTTTCCGGGGAGCTGTTTTTT
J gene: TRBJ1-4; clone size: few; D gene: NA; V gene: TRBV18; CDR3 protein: CASSPSYAGANNEKLFF; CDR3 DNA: TGTGCCAGCTCACCCAGTTACGCAGGGGCGAACAATGAAAAACTGTTTTTT
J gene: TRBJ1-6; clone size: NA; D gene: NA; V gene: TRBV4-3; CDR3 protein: CASSQGGGPYNSPLHF; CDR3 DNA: TGCGCCAGCAGCCAAGGCGGGGGACCTTATAATTCACCCCTCCACTTT
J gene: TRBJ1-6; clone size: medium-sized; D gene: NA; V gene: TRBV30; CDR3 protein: CAWSYQGNLHF; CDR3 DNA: TGTGCCTGGAGTTACCAGGGAAACCTCCACTTT
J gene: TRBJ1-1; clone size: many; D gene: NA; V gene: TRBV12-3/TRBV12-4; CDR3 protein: CASSLNTSPVSAFF; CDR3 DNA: TGTGCCAGCAGTTTGAACACCTCCCCTGTATCAGCTTTCTTT
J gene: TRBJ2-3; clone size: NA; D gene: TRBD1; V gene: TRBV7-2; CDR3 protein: CASSLVGQGTDTQYF; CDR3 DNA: TGTGCCAGCAGCTTAGTTGGACAGGGCACAGATACGCAGTATTTT
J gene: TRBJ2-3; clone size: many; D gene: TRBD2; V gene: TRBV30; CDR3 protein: CAWIEAGVPDTQYF; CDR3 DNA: TGTGCCTGGATCGAAGCGGGAGTCCCAGATACGCAGTATTTT
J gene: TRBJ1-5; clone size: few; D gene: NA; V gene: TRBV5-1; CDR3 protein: CASSSGQPNQPQHF; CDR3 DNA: TGCGCCAGCAGCTCTGGACAACCTAATCAGCCCCAGCATTTT
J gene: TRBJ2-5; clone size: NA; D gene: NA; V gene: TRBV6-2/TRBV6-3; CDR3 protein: CASRSLAVQETQYF; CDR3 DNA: TGTGCCAGCCGTTCCTTAGCGGTTCAAGAGACCCAGTACTTC
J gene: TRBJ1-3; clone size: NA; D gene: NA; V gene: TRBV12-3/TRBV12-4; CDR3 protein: CASSISGPSTIYF; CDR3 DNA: TGTGCCAGCAGTATTTCCGGGCCCTCCACCATATATTTT
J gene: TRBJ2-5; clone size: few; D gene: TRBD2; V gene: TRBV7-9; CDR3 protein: CASSLGTRTEETQYF; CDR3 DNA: TGTGCCAGCAGCTTAGGGACTAGGACGGAAGAGACCCAGTACTTC
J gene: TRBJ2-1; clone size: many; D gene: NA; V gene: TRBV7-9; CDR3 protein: CASSLVADNEQFF; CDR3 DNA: TGTGCCAGCAGCTTAGTAGCTGACAATGAGCAGTTCTTC
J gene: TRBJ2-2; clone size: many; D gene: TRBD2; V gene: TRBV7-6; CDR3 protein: CASSLAPSGNTGELFF; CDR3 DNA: TGTGCCAGCAGCTTAGCACCTAGCGGAAACACCGGGGAGCTGTTTTTT
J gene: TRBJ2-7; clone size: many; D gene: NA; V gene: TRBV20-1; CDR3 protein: CSSYTDTYEQYF; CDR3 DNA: TGCAGTTCGTACACCGATACCTACGAGCAGTACTTC
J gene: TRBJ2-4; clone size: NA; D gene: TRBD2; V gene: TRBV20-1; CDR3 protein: CSARLAGGLAKNIQYF; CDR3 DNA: TGCAGTGCTAGGCTAGCGGGGGGGTTAGCCAAAAACATTCAGTACTTC
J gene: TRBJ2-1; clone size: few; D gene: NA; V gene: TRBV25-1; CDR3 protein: CASSLPTVEQNYNEQFF; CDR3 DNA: TGTGCCAGCAGTCTCCCTACAGTCGAGCAGAACTACAATGAGCAGTTCTTC
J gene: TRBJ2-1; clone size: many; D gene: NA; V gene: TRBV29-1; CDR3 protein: CSVPLWGLKEGNEQFF; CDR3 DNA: TGCAGCGTGCCATTATGGGGACTCAAAGAAGGGAATGAGCAGTTCTTC
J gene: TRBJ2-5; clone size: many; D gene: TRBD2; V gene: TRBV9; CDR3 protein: CASSPDSGGGETQYF; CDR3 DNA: TGTGCCAGCAGCCCCGATAGCGGGGGAGGGGAGACCCAGTACTTC
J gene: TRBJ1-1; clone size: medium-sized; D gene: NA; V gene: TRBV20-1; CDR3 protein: CSAWEGGGNTEAFF; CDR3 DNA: TGCAGTGCCTGGGAGGGCGGCGGGAACACTGAAGCTTTCTTT
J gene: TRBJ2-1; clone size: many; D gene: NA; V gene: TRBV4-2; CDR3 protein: CASSQVGGPEDNEQFF; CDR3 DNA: TGTGCCAGCAGCCAAGTTGGGGGGCCGGAGGATAATGAGCAGTTCTTC
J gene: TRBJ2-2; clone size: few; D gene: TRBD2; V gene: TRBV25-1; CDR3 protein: CASSVGTSGRWNTGELFF; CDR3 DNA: TGTGCCAGCAGTGTCGGGACTAGCGGGAGGTGGAACACCGGGGAGCTGTTTTTT
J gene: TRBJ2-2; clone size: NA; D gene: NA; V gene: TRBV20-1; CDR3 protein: CSARRLDGTGELFF; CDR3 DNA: TGCAGTGCTAGAAGACTAGATGGCACCGGGGAGCTGTTTTTT
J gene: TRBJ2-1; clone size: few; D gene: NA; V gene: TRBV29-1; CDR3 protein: CSVGGLAVGEQFF; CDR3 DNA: TGCAGCGTTGGGGGGCTAGCGGTCGGTGAGCAGTTCTTC
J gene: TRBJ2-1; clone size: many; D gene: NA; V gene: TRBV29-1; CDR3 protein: CSVDPYNEQFF; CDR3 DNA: TGCAGCGTTGATCCCTACAATGAGCAGTTCTTC
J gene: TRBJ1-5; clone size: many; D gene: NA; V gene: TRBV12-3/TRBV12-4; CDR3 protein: CASSLVGDGSQHF; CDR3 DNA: TGTGCCAGCAGTTTAGTCGGGGACGGGTCCCAGCATTTT
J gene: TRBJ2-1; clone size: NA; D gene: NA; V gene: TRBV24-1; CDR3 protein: CATSAGASNEQFF; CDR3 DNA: TGTGCCACCAGTGCCGGGGCTTCCAATGAGCAGTTCTTC
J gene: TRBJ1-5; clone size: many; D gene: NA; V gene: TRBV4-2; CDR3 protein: CASSQETGFNQPQHF; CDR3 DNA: TGTGCCAGCAGCCAAGAAACAGGGTTTAATCAGCCCCAGCATTTT